The text below deals with one T cell receptor beta chain. This record comes from a study of blood T cell repertoires in COVID-19. Study-wide context: Whether acute or convalescent, the COVID-19 samples came from the United States, Italy and Spain. T cells, B-cell-depleted T cells, or PBMCs provided the cDNA or gDNA that served as material.

V shed 6 bases and J shed 0 bases, with 8 bases lying between them. The CDR3 totals 14 residues. CDR1 and CDR2 (germline): KGHSH, LQKENI. Under the authors' procedure: Amplifying reference gene primers gave estimates of nucleated cell counts. Sequenced by immunoSEQ multiplex PCR; TCRdb stores in-frame clones only, minus some. V and J calls plus clone size are reproduced from that table; the DNA served to infer D and trimming. The data contain tens of thousands of clones, 84% of them singletons. The sample was peripheral blood. The chain links TRBV18 to TRBJ2-2, with a possible D match to TRBD2 (5 bases). This TCR was recovered from a man in his sixties with acute or convalescent COVID-19. CDR3 in DNA: TGTGCCAGCTCGCCCGGGACGAACACCGGGGAGCTGTTTTTT. Protein sequence: CASSPGTNTGELFF.